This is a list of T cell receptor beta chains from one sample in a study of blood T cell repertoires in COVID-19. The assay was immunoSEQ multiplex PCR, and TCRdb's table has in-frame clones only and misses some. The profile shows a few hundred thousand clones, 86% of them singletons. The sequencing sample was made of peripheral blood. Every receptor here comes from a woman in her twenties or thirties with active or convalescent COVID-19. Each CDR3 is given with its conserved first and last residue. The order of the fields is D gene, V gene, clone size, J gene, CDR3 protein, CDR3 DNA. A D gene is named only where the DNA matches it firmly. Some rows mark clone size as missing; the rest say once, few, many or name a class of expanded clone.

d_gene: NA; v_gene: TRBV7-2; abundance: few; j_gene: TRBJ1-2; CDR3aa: CASSLGGRDRSYTF; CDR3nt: TGTGCCAGCAGCTTAGGAGGCAGGGATAGGAGCTACACCTTC
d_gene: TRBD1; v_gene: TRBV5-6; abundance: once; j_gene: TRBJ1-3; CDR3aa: CASSYGTGGLFSGNTIYF; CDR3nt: TGTGCCAGCAGCTATGGGACAGGGGGACTTTTCTCTGGAAACACCATATATTTT
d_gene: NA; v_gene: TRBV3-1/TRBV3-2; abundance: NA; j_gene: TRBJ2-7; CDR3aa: CASSQGTGKTYEQYF; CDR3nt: TGTGCCAGCAGCCAAGGAACAGGGAAAACCTACGAGCAGTACTTC
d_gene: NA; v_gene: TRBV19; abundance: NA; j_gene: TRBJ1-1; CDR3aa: CASRVYRTRASGGKSNTEAFF; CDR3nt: TGTGCCAGTAGAGTATATAGGACCCGAGCGTCGGGGGGCAAGTCCAACACTGAAGCTTTCTTT
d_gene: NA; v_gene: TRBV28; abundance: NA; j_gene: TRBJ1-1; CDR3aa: CASSPPLNTEAFF; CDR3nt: TGTGCCAGCAGTCCCCCTCTGAACACTGAAGCTTTCTTT
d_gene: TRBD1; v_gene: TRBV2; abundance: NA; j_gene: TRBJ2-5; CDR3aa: CASGGGQEETQYF; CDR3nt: TGTGCCAGCGGAGGGGGACAGGAAGAGACCCAGTACTTC
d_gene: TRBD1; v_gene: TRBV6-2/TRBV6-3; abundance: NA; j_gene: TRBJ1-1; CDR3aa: CASSKTGVRLNTEAFF; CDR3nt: TGTGCCAGCAGCAAAACAGGGGTTAGGCTGAACACTGAAGCTTTCTTT
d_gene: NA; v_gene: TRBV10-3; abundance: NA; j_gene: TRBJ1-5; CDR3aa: CAISELRDQPQHF; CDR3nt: TGTGCCATCAGTGAGTTGAGGGATCAGCCCCAGCATTTT
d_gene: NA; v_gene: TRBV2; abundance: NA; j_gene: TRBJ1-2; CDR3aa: CASGGRFYTF; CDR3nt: TGTGCCAGCGGCGGGCGGTTCTACACCTTC
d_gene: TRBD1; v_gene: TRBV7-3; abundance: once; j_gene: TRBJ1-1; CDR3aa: CASSLNGQEAGSRAFF; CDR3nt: TGTGCCAGCAGCTTAAATGGACAGGAGGCGGGAAGTAGGGCTTTCTTT
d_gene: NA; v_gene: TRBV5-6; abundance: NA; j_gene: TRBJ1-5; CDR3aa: CASSPRNALSPQHF; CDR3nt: TGTGCCAGCAGCCCTCGTAATGCGTTATCCCCCCAGCATTTT
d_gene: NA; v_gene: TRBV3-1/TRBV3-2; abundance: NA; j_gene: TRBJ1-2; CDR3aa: CASSQEAGVVHGYTF; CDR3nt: TGTGCCAGCAGCCAAGAAGCAGGGGTCGTACATGGCTACACCTTC
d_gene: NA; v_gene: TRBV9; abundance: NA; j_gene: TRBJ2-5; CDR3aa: CASSPSGGRGQETQYF; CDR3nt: TGTGCCAGCAGCCCCTCCGGGGGAAGGGGCCAAGAGACCCAGTACTTC
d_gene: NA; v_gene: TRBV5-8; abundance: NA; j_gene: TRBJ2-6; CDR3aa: CASSSRVAGANVLTF; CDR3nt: TGTGCCAGCAGCTCCAGGGTAGCAGGGGCCAACGTCCTGACTTTC
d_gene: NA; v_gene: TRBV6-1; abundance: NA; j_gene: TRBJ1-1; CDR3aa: CASSENRWTEAFF; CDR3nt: TGTGCCAGCAGTGAAAACCGGTGGACTGAAGCTTTCTTT
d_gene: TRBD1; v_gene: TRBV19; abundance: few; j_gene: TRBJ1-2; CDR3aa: CASAGQYYGYTF; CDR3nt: TGTGCCAGCGCGGGACAGTATTATGGCTACACCTTC
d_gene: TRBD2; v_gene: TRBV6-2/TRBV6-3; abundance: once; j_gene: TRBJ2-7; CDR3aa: CASSYGRTSSYEQYF; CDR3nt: TGTGCCAGCAGTTACGGCAGGACTAGCTCCTACGAGCAGTACTTC
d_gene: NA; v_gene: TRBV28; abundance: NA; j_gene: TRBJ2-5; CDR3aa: CASSLNLRAMSQETQYF; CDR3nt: TGTGCCAGCAGTCTCAACCTGAGGGCGATGAGCCAAGAGACCCAGTACTTC
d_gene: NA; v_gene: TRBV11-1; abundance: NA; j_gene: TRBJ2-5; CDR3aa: CASSLRALETQYF; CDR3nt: TGTGCCAGCAGCTTACGAGCGTTGGAGACCCAGTACTTC
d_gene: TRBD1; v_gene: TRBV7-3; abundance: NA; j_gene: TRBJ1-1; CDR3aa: CASSLDRATEAFF; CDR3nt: TGTGCCAGCAGCTTAGACAGGGCGACTGAAGCTTTCTTT
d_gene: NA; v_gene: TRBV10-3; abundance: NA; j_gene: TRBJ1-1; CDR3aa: CAINRAGVNTEAFF; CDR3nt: TGTGCCATCAATAGGGCCGGGGTGAACACTGAAGCTTTCTTT
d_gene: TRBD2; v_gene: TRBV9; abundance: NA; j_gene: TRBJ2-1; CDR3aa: CASSVGLAGGLSNEQFF; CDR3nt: TGTGCCAGCAGCGTAGGGCTAGCGGGGGGGCTCTCCAATGAGCAGTTCTTC
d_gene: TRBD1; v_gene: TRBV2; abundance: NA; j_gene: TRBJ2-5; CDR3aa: CASRDRVQETQYF; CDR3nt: TGTGCCAGTAGGGACAGGGTCCAAGAGACCCAGTACTTC
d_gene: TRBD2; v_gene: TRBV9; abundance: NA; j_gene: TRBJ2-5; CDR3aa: CASSVVRASGGTQETQYF; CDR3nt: TGTGCCAGCAGCGTAGTAAGGGCTAGCGGGGGGACCCAAGAGACCCAGTACTTC
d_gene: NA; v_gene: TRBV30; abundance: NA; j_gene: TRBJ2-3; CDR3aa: CAWSVTGLPTDTQYF; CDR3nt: TGTGCCTGGAGTGTCACAGGCCTGCCCACAGATACGCAGTATTTT